These 21 T cell receptor beta chains share one sample of origin, sequenced in a study of blood T cell repertoires in COVID-19 (dated by TCRdb to about 2020). Receptor libraries were prepared by the immunoSEQ multiplex PCR assay. Imported from immuneACCESS, the table was reduced by TCRdb to in-frame sequences with V and J called. These copies leave out some clones; in studies compared against another copy, an unresolved V gene accounts for under half, and the cause of the remainder is not known. This sample has more than 300,000 clones in its table, and 70% to 90% of those were observed once. Jointly, the top ten make up approximately 1.6% of the sample. Material: peripheral blood. These receptors were obtained from a woman between 25 and 40 years old with COVID-19, enrolled during active disease.

This sequence joins TRBV3-1 (or the pseudogene TRBV3-2) and TRBJ1-6; 7 bases are shared with TRBD1. This CDR3 is 17 amino acids long. The V gene end was trimmed by 4 bases and the J gene end by 6 bases; junction bases not matched to a gene: 12. Germline V lookup: CDR1 LGHDT, CDR2 YNNKEL (reference sequence). The CDR3 DNA follows: TGTGCCAGCAGCCCAGTGCTGCCGGGACAGATTAATTCACCCCTCCACTTT. Its protein product is CASSPVLPGQINSPLHF.

This chain links TRBV3-1 (or the pseudogene TRBV3-2) with TRBJ1-4; unclear D gene. CDR1 is LGHDT, CDR2 YNNKEL, per germline (reference sequence). The length of the CDR3 is 15 residues. V was shortened by 2 bases and J by 5 bases, with 12 bases between the two germline ends. The CDR3 DNA reads TGTGCCAGCAGCCAAACGGATGCACTAAATGAAAAACTGTTTTTT. It specifies CASSQTDALNEKLFF.

The chain carries TRBV27 and TRBJ1-4, with D possibly TRBD1 on 5 matching bases. The germline V and J ends were trimmed by 3 bases and 6 bases, with 11 bases remaining between them. The CDR3 has 14 residues. Germline assignment: CDR1 MNHEY and CDR2 SMNVEV (reference sequence). The CDR3 DNA reads TGTGCCAGCAGTTTTACCGTGACAGATGAAAAACTGTTTTTT. Its protein product is CASSFTVTDEKLFF. Combining the CDR3 with reference TRBV27 and TRBJ1-4 gives the whole variable domain EAQVTQNPRYLITVTGKKLTVTCSQNMNHEYMSWYRQDPGLGLRQIYYSMNVEVTDKGDVPEGYKVSRKEKRNFPLILESPSPNQTSLYFCASSFTVTDEKLFFGSGTQLSVL.

V is TRBV25-1 and J is TRBJ2-1; TRBD1 agrees at 7 bases. The germline V gene has CDR1 MGHDK and CDR2 SYGVNS. V lost 5 bases and J lost 4; bases outside the gene matches: 8. This CDR3 comprises 15 residues. CDR3 region: CASSYRGPGYNEQFF. The CDR3 DNA reads TGTGCCAGCAGTTACAGGGGTCCTGGATACAATGAGCAGTTCTTC.

There are a few counts of this clone. The J gene is TRBJ2-7, the V gene TRBV6-1; 12 bases fit TRBD1. CDR3 length: 16 residues. Per germline, CDR1 MNHNS and CDR2 SASEGT. Trimming cost V 0 bases and J 7 bases; bases outside gene matches: 7. The chain's CDR3 is CASSEAPGQGAEEQYF. Written as DNA, the CDR3 is TGTGCCAGCAGTGAAGCCCCGGGACAGGGGGCTGAGGAGCAGTACTTC.

The rearrangement links TRBV7-2 to TRBJ1-2; D remains unclear. CDR1 and CDR2 (germline): SGHTA, FQGNSA. The CDR3 extends over 14 amino acids. Between the trimmed V and J ends, which lost 6 bases and 6 bases, there was a span of 17 bases. The CDR3 loop is CASSSPGIANGYTF. The CDR3 nucleotides read TGTGCCAGCAGTTCCCCCGGGATCGCTAATGGCTACACCTTC.

V gene TRBV7-2 combines with J gene TRBJ2-7; no clear D. Germline CDR1 reads SGHTA; CDR2 reads FQGNSA. This CDR3 is 15 amino acids long. The V end lost 1 base, the J end lost 0 bases, and 10 bases lay between the germline ends. DNA of the CDR3: TGTGCCAGCAGCTTAGGGGCAGTGAGCTCCTACGAGCAGTACTTC. Protein product: CASSLGAVSSYEQYF.

This sequence joins TRBV10-3 and TRBJ1-2; D unclear. The germline CDR1 and CDR2 sequences are ENHRY and SYGVKD. V lost 7 bases to trimming and J lost 7 bases, with 19 bases between them. There are 14 residues in the CDR3. For the CDR3, the DNA is TGTGCCATCATTCAGGTCCTGGGAGTGGGTGGCTACACCTTC. Its protein is CAIIQVLGVGGYTF.

This chain links TRBV6-2 or TRBV6-3 with TRBJ2-3, with 9 bases lining up with TRBD1. With V trimmed by 2 bases and J by 4 bases, 4 bases remained unmatched. Germline-derived CDR1 and CDR2 are MNHEY and SVGEGT. The CDR3 runs to 15 residues. The CDR3 coding sequence is TGTGCCAGCAGTTACGACAGGGGGACATCAGATACGCAGTATTTT. Protein product: CASSYDRGTSDTQYF.

The chain joins TRBV11-2 to TRBJ2-5, with a tentative D call TRBD2 (5 bases). This CDR3 contains 13 residues. Germline V lookup: CDR1 SGHAT, CDR2 FQNNGV. V was shortened by 5 bases and J by 7 bases, with 14 bases between the two germline ends. For the CDR3, the DNA is TGTGCCAGCAGCCAACGAGGGTTAGGGACCCAGTACTTC. This codes for CASSQRGLGTQYF. The whole variable domain, filled in from reference TRBV11-2 and TRBJ2-5, reads EAGVAQSPRYKIIEKRQSVAFWCNPISGHATLYWYQQILGQGPKLLIQFQNNGVVDDSQLPKDRFSAERLKGVDSTLKIQPAKLEDSAVYLCASSQRGLGTQYFGPGTRLLVL.

The chain employs TRBV6-1 and TRBJ2-5; 9 bases line up with TRBD1. Per germline, CDR1 MNHNS and CDR2 SASEGT. Trimming removed 3 bases from V and 5 bases from J; junction bases left unmatched: 16. This CDR3 is 18 amino acids long. The CDR3 DNA sequence: TGTGCCAGCAGTGACGGACAGGGGCCGAGTGTGGTTTGGGAGACCCAGTACTTC. This encodes CASSDGQGPSVVWETQYF.

Concerning this clone itself: Additional DNA sequences in this sample encode the identical CDR3. The chain carries TRBV29-1 and TRBJ2-7, with D possibly being TRBD1 (7 bases). V shed 4 bases and J shed 0 bases, with 10 bases lying between them. CDR3 length: 13 residues. In germline, CDR1 is SQVTM, CDR2 ANQGSEA. CDR3: CSVAQGGSYEQYF. Here the CDR3 DNA reads TGCAGCGTTGCGCAGGGGGGCTCCTACGAGCAGTACTTC.

The chain employs TRBV25-1 and TRBJ1-2; 10 bases agree with TRBD1. The germline V gene encodes CDR1 MGHDK and CDR2 SYGVNS. Germline trimming cut 3 bases from V and 3 bases from J; bases unmatched to any gene: 1. The CDR3 is made up of 14 amino acids. CDR3 nucleotide sequence: TGTGCCAGCAGTGAGGGACAGGGGTACTATGGCTACACCTTC. Its protein is CASSEGQGYYGYTF.

V is TRBV1 and J is TRBJ1-5; the D call TRBD1 from the table was never checked on the DNA. TRBV1 constitutes a pseudogene. This CDR3 comprises 15 residues. CDR3 sequence (DNA): TGCACCAGCAGCCAAAGGGGCCTGGGCGATCAGCCCCAGCATTTT. Translated: CTSSQRGLGDQPQHF.

The chain carries TRBV9 and TRBJ1-6; D not resolved. The germline V gene has CDR1 SGDLS and CDR2 YYNGEE. This CDR3 has 15 residues. The V gene lost 0 bases and the J gene lost 7 bases, with 11 bases spanning the gap. CDR3 DNA: TGTGCCAGCAGCGTAGTAGGAGGGCCCAATTCACCCCTCCACTTT. As protein: CASSVVGGPNSPLHF.

CDR3 DNA: TGTGCCAGCAAAACAGGGGGCTCTGGAAACACCATATATTTT. Protein sequence: CASKTGGSGNTIYF. This sequence joins TRBV18 and TRBJ1-3; TRBD1 agrees at 8 bases. The CDR3 length is 14 residues. CDR1 is KGHSH and CDR2 is LQKENI in the germline V gene. V shed 8 bases, J shed 0 bases, and the junction held 3 bases outside the gene matches.

The J gene is TRBJ1-2, the V gene TRBV28; tentatively, D is TRBD1 (6 bases). With 3 bases removed from V and 6 bases from J, the gap between germline ends came to 26 bases. CDR1 and CDR2 from the germline V gene are MDHEN and SYDVKM. The CDR3 covers 18 residues. CDR3 bases: TGTGCCAGCAGTTTCTTAGGGTCCGGGGCAGGGGAGCGAAATGGCTACACCTTC. Translating it yields CASSFLGSGAGERNGYTF.

The V gene is TRBV18, the J gene TRBJ1-2, with D uncertain. CDR1 is KGHSH, CDR2 LQKENI, per germline. The V end was cut by 2 bases, the J end by 5 bases, with 9 bases between. The CDR3 covers 13 residues. CDR3 protein: CASSPEQKYGYTF. The CDR3 nucleotides are TGTGCCAGCTCACCAGAACAGAAATATGGCTACACCTTC.

The chain links TRBV6-2 or TRBV6-3 to TRBJ1-2; D not certain. The V end was cut by 6 bases, the J end by 5 bases, with 13 bases between. Germline lookup yields CDR1 MNHEY and CDR2 SVGEGT. This CDR3 is built from 13 residues. The CDR3 is CASSLSGLYGYTF. CDR3 coding DNA: TGTGCCAGCAGCCTCTCCGGGTTGTATGGCTACACCTTC.

This clone appeared once. The chain has TRBV6-6 and TRBJ1-2; D remains unclear. This CDR3 contains 14 residues. The germline CDR1 and CDR2 sequences are MNHNY and SVGAGI (reference sequence). Deletions cut 6 bases from V and 5 bases from J, with 16 bases between. The CDR3 DNA sequence: TGTGCCAGCAGCGCAACATCCCAGTCATATGGCTACACCTTC. Amino acid sequence: CASSATSQSYGYTF.

The chain combines TRBV6-5 with TRBJ2-3; possibly TRBD1 for D (6 bases). From germline, CDR1 is MNHEY and CDR2 SVGAGI. V was shortened by 5 bases and J by 5 bases, with 11 bases between the two germline ends. CDR3 size: 13 residues. The chain's CDR3 is CASSPQGLDTQYF. In DNA, the CDR3 is TGTGCCAGCAGTCCGCAGGGGTTAGATACGCAGTATTTT.